This T cell receptor (beta chain) was obtained from a study of CD8+ T cells in alopecia areata. Study details: It was oral tofacitinib, at 5 to 10 mg twice daily, that treated patients received. Severity scores in treated patients reflected the percentage of scalp affected.

This clone was detected many times. Reverse transcribed after extraction, RNA yielded cDNA as the sequencing template. The table came from immunoSEQ multiplex PCR; TCRdb's copy has only in-frame clones and leaves some out. The sample includes over 150,000 clones, about 48% of them seen just once. V lost 2 bases, J lost 0 bases, and 11 bases stayed unmatched. This CDR3 has 17 amino acids. Germline V gene lookup returns CDR1 GTSNPN and CDR2 SVGIG (reference sequence). Treatment here: oral pan-JAK inhibitor, 5-10 mg twice daily. This TCR derives from a human donor with alopecia areata. The chain couples TRBV30 to TRBJ1-2; 8 bases are shared with TRBD1. The sample consisted of CD8+ T cells sorted from blood, taken at week 24, from a patient treated with tofacitinib. DNA for the CDR3: TGTGCCTGGAGTCCCTGGACAGGGACCTCAGCTAACTATGGCTACACCTTC. Translating it yields CAWSPWTGTSANYGYTF.